Presented here are 4 T cell receptor beta chains from one specimen sequenced in a study of early T cells in non-severe SARS-CoV-2 infection. TCRdb redid the calling of the 5' RACE reads with MiXCR, one entry per CDR3 protein. Among approximately 71,000 distinct CDR3 sequences listed, around 11% were seen once. The material sequenced was whole blood, taken at baseline. Source of these receptors: an adult who was a healthcare worker with PCR-confirmed SARS-CoV-2 infection or an uninfected control (not recorded which).

The V call is TRBV27, the J call TRBJ2-3; TRBD2 matches at 13 bases. The CDR3 is made up of 14 amino acids. The germline CDR1 and CDR2 sequences are MNHEY and SMNVEV (reference sequence). J lost 4 bases, V lost 6 bases, and 1 base had no gene match. The CDR3 loop reads CASRTSGGPDTQYF. In nucleotides, the CDR3 is TGTGCCAGCAGGACTAGCGGGGGGCCAGATACGCAGTATTTT.

In its sample, this clonotype was seen many times. The rearrangement links TRBV19 to TRBJ1-5; a possible D gene is TRBD1 (5 bases). The CDR3 spans 12 residues. The germline CDR1 and CDR2 sequences are LNHDA and SQIVND (reference sequence). V was shortened by 7 bases and J by 9 bases, with 13 bases between the two germline ends. The CDR3 sequence is CASNQGGGPQHF. CDR3 DNA: TGTGCCAGTAACCAGGGCGGGGGGCCCCAGCATTTT.

This rearrangement joins TRBV6-6 to TRBJ2-7, with TRBD1 identical over 8 bases. Trimming cost V 5 bases and J 7 bases; bases outside gene matches: 13. Per germline, CDR1 MNHNY and CDR2 SVGAGI (reference sequence). This CDR3 spans 15 amino acids. This CDR3 reads CASSTGQGGSREQYF. In DNA form, the CDR3 reads TGTGCCAGCAGTACCGGACAGGGCGGTTCTCGGGAGCAGTACTTC.

This clonotype was observed many times. This sequence joins TRBV11-2 and TRBJ2-5; D is perhaps TRBD2 (5 bases). The CDR3 runs to 14 residues. The V end was cut by 8 bases, the J end by 2 bases, with 15 bases between. CDR1 is SGHAT, CDR2 FQNNGV, per germline. CDR3 amino acids: CASGPPGFQETQYF. The DNA for the CDR3 is TGTGCCAGCGGCCCGCCGGGGTTTCAAGAGACCCAGTACTTC.